The 22 T cell receptor beta chains listed next were all sequenced from one sample in a study of identical twins. TCRdb independently ran MiXCR on the 5' RACE reads; one entry per CDR3 protein. The sample carries 450,000 to 650,000 distinct CDR3 sequences, 9.5% to 10% recorded once. The same data also went into a second study, on yellow fever vaccine responses in identical twins.

The specimen sequenced was PBMCs. Source of these receptors: a woman between 18 and 30 years old in good health.

The table lists this clonotype with many counts. This sequence joins TRBV19 and TRBJ1-5; D is perhaps TRBD1 (5 bases). The CDR3 is made up of 13 amino acids. Germline-derived CDR1 and CDR2 are LNHDA and SQIVND (reference sequence). V was trimmed by 4 bases and J by 5 bases, leaving 9 bases between them. The CDR3, as DNA: TGTGCCAGTAGTACGTTGACAGATCAGCCCCAGCATTTT. As protein: CASSTLTDQPQHF.

This clonotype was seen more than once but under ten times. The chain joins TRBV15 to TRBJ2-1; no reliable D call. Between the trimmed V and J ends, which lost 5 bases and 5 bases, there was a span of 19 bases. In germline, CDR1 is LNHNV, CDR2 YYDKDF (reference sequence). The CDR3 is 16 amino acids. The CDR3 nucleotides are TGTGCCACCAGCCTCCCGACGGCAGACGGGCACAATGAGCAGTTCTTC. This encodes CATSLPTADGHNEQFF.

This clonotype has a handful of counts. The V call is TRBV7-2, the J call TRBJ2-2; TRBD2 might be the D (6 bases). This CDR3 has 17 residues. V was pared by 1 base and J by 1 base, with 13 bases between. Per the germline V gene, CDR1 is SGHTA and CDR2 is FQGNSA. This CDR3 is CASSLVERALNTGELFF. CDR3 sequence (DNA): TGTGCCAGCAGCTTAGTTGAGCGGGCCTTGAACACCGGGGAGCTGTTTTTT.

The gene calls are TRBV7-9 and TRBJ1-1; D remains unclear. CDR3 length: 9 residues. Trimming pared 5 bases from V and 6 bases from J, leaving 1 base between. Germline V gene data show CDR1 as SEHNR and CDR2 as FQNEAQ (reference sequence). CDR3 region: CASSPEAFF. The CDR3 coding sequence is TGTGCCAGCAGCCCTGAAGCTTTCTTT. Supplemented by reference TRBV7-9 and TRBJ1-1, the full variable domain reads DTGVSQNPRHKITKRGQNVTFRCDPISEHNRLYWYRQTLGQGPEFLTYFQNEAQLEKSRLLSDRFSAERPKGSFSTLEIQRTEQGDSAMYLCASSPEAFFGQGTRLTVV.

The chain carries TRBV29-1 and TRBJ2-7; D tentatively reads TRBD1 or TRBD2 (5 bases each). This CDR3 contains 15 residues. V lost 2 bases and J 4 bases, leaving 18 bases between the germline ends. The V gene's germline CDR1 is SQVTM and CDR2 ANQGSEA. The CDR3 bases are TGCAGCGTTGAAACAACCGGGACCGAATCTTACGAGCAGTACTTC. Protein sequence: CSVETTGTESYEQYF.

The chain couples TRBV5-1 to TRBJ2-6; D remains ambiguous. Trimming pared 3 bases from V and 4 bases from J, leaving 11 bases between. The CDR3 length is 15 residues. Germline V lookup: CDR1 SGHRS, CDR2 YFSETQ. The CDR3 nucleotides are TGCGCCAGCAGCTCGGGCCCTGAAGGGGCCAACGTCCTGACTTTC. Translating gives CASSSGPEGANVLTF.

Many counts were recorded for this clonotype. The rearrangement links TRBV5-1 to TRBJ1-1, with 9 nucleotides matching TRBD1. From germline, CDR1 is SGHRS and CDR2 YFSETQ. The CDR3 totals 14 residues. V dropped 5 bases and J dropped 7; count of bases not matched to a gene: 9. Here the CDR3 reads CASRPGTGPREAFF. The CDR3 DNA sequence: TGCGCCAGCAGACCCGGGACAGGGCCACGTGAAGCTTTCTTT.

The chain uses TRBV7-2 and TRBJ2-1; no clear D gene. Looked up from germline, CDR1 is SGHTA and CDR2 is FQGNSA. This CDR3 contains 15 residues. Trimming took off 5 bases at V and 0 bases at J, with 11 bases between the two ends. The DNA for the CDR3 is TGTGCCAGCAGCCTAACACCCTTCTCCTACAATGAGCAGTTCTTC. It translates to CASSLTPFSYNEQFF.

This clonotype came up a few times. The chain couples TRBV7-8 to TRBJ2-2; D tentatively reads TRBD1 or TRBD2 (6 bases each). With 5 bases removed from V and 5 bases from J, the gap between germline ends came to 15 bases. This CDR3 has 15 amino acids. Germline CDR1 SGHVS, CDR2 FQNEAQ. This CDR3 is CASSLGGTSTGELFF. CDR3 in DNA: TGTGCCAGCAGCCTCGGGGGCACGAGTACCGGGGAGCTGTTTTTT.

The table lists this clonotype with a few counts. The rearrangement uses TRBV7-9 and TRBJ2-7, with 12 bases that match TRBD2. The CDR3 consists of 15 residues. Trimming cost V 5 bases and J 0 bases; bases outside gene matches: 2. CDR1 is SEHNR and CDR2 is FQNEAQ in the germline V gene (reference sequence). The CDR3 sequence: CASSRTSGVSYEQYF. CDR3 nucleotides: TGTGCCAGCAGCCGGACTAGCGGGGTCTCCTACGAGCAGTACTTC.

This clonotype has at least ten counts. The chain is built from TRBV5-6 and TRBJ2-2; unclear D gene. The CDR3 sequence is 13 residues long. Trimming pared 3 bases from V and 5 bases from J, leaving 8 bases between. Germline assignment: CDR1 SGHDT and CDR2 YYEEEE. CDR3 loop: CASSSPGTGELFF. In nucleotides, the CDR3 is TGTGCCAGCAGCTCCCCTGGGACCGGGGAGCTGTTTTTT.

This clonotype has a count of ten or more. The chain recombines TRBV5-1 with TRBJ1-1; TRBD1 is a possible D gene (5 bases). The CDR3 covers 15 residues. Trimming shortened V by 5 bases and J by 1 base, and 15 bases separated the two germline ends. The germline CDR1 and CDR2 sequences are SGHRS and YFSETQ. The CDR3 reads CASRPNPGKNTEAFF. CDR3 DNA sequence: TGCGCCAGCAGACCCAATCCAGGGAAGAACACTGAAGCTTTCTTT.

The chain joins TRBV3-1 to TRBJ2-1, with D maybe TRBD2 (5 bases). Germline V gives CDR1 LGHDT, CDR2 YNNKEL (reference sequence). CDR3 size: 15 residues. V was pared by 0 bases and J by 4 bases, with 10 bases between. For the CDR3, the DNA is TGTGCCAGCAGCCAAGATGGGAGTAGATACAATGAGCAGTTCTTC. This gives the protein CASSQDGSRYNEQFF.

This clonotype occurred a few times. The chain is built from TRBV5-1 and TRBJ2-5, with TRBD2 matching 8 bases. The CDR3 is made up of 14 amino acids. CDR1 is SGHRS and CDR2 is YFSETQ in the germline V gene. V lost 0 bases, J lost 4 bases, and 2 bases stayed unmatched. The CDR3 is CASSLGLALETQYF. The CDR3 DNA follows: TGCGCCAGCAGCTTGGGACTAGCGCTAGAGACCCAGTACTTC. The variable domain in full, completed from reference TRBV5-1 and TRBJ2-5, reads KAGVTQTPRYLIKTRGQQVTLSCSPISGHRSVSWYQQTPGQGLQFLFEYFSETQRNKGNFPGRFSGRQFSNSRSEMNVSTLELGDSALYLCASSLGLALETQYFGPGTRLLVL.

V usage is TRBV4-1 and J usage is TRBJ2-7; 8 bases agree with TRBD2. CDR1 and CDR2 from the germline V gene are MGHRA and YSYEKL. This CDR3 region has 16 residues. Trimming at V came to 1 base and at J to 2 bases, leaving 7 bases not matched to a gene. CDR3 sequence: CASSQVATSGAYEQYF. In nucleotides, the CDR3 is TGCGCCAGCAGCCAAGTGGCCACTAGCGGCGCCTACGAGCAGTACTTC.

The rearrangement links TRBV20-1 to TRBJ1-5; no clear D. The ends were cut back, 5 bases at V and 1 base at J, with 9 bases in the middle. Looked up from germline, CDR1 is DFQATT and CDR2 is SNEGSKA (reference sequence). The CDR3 is made up of 13 amino acids. The DNA for the CDR3 is TGCAGTGCTTGGACGGAAAGCAATCAGCCCCAGCATTTT. Amino acid sequence: CSAWTESNQPQHF.

This clonotype was recorded at least ten times. The chain joins TRBV20-1 to TRBJ2-7, with unresolved D. The V end was cut by 0 bases, the J end by 0 bases, with 9 bases between. This CDR3 is built from 14 residues. Germline values: CDR1 DFQATT, CDR2 SNEGSKA (reference sequence). The CDR3 nucleotides read TGCAGTGCTAGAGATAATGAGGTCTCCTACGAGCAGTACTTC. Encoded protein: CSARDNEVSYEQYF.

This clonotype has a count of ten or more. The chain has TRBV5-1 and TRBJ2-1; possibly TRBD2 for D (5 bases). Germline V gives CDR1 SGHRS, CDR2 YFSETQ. CDR3 size: 12 residues. The V gene lost 7 bases and the J gene lost 7 bases, with 12 bases spanning the gap. The CDR3 here is CASAYPGNEQFF. The CDR3 coding sequence is TGCGCCAGCGCGTATCCGGGGAATGAGCAGTTCTTC.

This clonotype occurred a few times. The chain recombines TRBV6-5 with TRBJ1-2, with no clear D. In germline, CDR1 is MNHEY, CDR2 SVGAGI. The CDR3 has 17 residues. V was pared by 0 bases and J by 0 bases, with 14 bases between. Here the CDR3 DNA reads TGTGCCAGCAGTTACTCGAACTGGGCAAACTCTAACTATGGCTACACCTTC. Translating it yields CASSYSNWANSNYGYTF.

This clonotype appeared many times. The chain has TRBV12-3 or TRBV12-4 and TRBJ2-2, with TRBD2 matching over 12 bases. V was clipped by 5 bases and J by 0 bases; unmatched bases: 4. The CDR3 extends over 17 amino acids. CDR3 loop: CASSPGLAGPNTGELFF. The CDR3 DNA is TGTGCCAGCAGTCCTGGACTAGCGGGGCCGAACACCGGGGAGCTGTTTTTT.

This clonotype was detected only a few times. The chain recombines TRBV19 with TRBJ2-1; D not certain. The germline V and J ends were trimmed by 7 bases and 6 bases, with 22 bases remaining between them. This CDR3 comprises 16 residues. CDR1 is LNHDA and CDR2 is SQIVND in the germline V gene (reference sequence). The CDR3 DNA reads as TGTGCCAGTACTTTCTGGGCAGGTGGGGATCGCAATGAGCAGTTCTTC. Its protein product is CASTFWAGGDRNEQFF.

The table lists this clonotype with many counts. This chain connects TRBV14 to TRBJ2-5; no clear D gene. The CDR3 runs 14 residues. The germline gives CDR1 SGHDN, CDR2 FVKESK. V was cut by 1 base and J by 0 bases, with 6 bases left in between. The CDR3 loop reads CASSQGLDQETQYF. The CDR3 DNA sequence: TGTGCCAGCAGCCAAGGGTTGGACCAAGAGACCCAGTACTTC.